This TCR beta chain was identified in a study of T cells after yellow fever vaccination. General observations from the study: Reappearing after the booster were most of the clones from primary vaccination (almost 97% CD4, 85% to 90% CD8). Peak timing came faster in the weaker secondary response, day 5 versus 15. Contaminating bulk clonotypes could be abundant in FACS-sorted repertoires.

As TCR cDNA was made by 5'RACE template switching, a universal primer site and UMIs were added. TCRdb redid the calling of the 5' RACE reads with MiXCR, one entry per CDR3 protein. This sample carries 300,000 to 350,000 distinct CDR3 sequences, around 4.3% of them seen once, and the ten largest clones take roughly a fifth. This clonotype was seen many times. Its antigen is currently unknown. The sample consisted of PBMCs, taken 15 days after the yellow fever booster vaccination. The TCR was taken from a man aged 18 to 30 who received the YFV17D yellow fever vaccine.

The CDR3 DNA follows: TGTGCCAGCAGCCCCGACAGGGTTAATTCACCCCTCCACTTT. Protein product: CASSPDRVNSPLHF. The chain recombines TRBV4-2 with TRBJ1-6; 7 nucleotides line up with TRBD1. V was clipped by 4 bases and J by 6 bases; unmatched bases: 3. Germline lookup yields CDR1 LGHNA and CDR2 YNFKEQ. The CDR3 runs to 14 residues.